The clone carrying this T cell receptor (beta chain) has only a few counts. What it recognizes is unknown. The TCR beta library used iRepertoire HTBI primers with Arm-PCR amplification of CDR3. TCRdb processed the multiplex PCR reads anew with MiXCR; each CDR3 protein has one entry. The data contain around 450,000 distinct CDR3 sequences, around 16% of them singletons. In germline, CDR1 is LGHDT, CDR2 YNNKEL (reference sequence). The CDR3 loop spans 15 amino acids. The V end was cut by 8 bases, the J end by 3 bases, with 19 bases between. This record belongs to a study of regulatory T cells in long-lasting Graves disease. The time point denotes: newly diagnosed GD, antithyroid drugs for less than 3 months. Isolated PBMC RNA provided the starting material for the TCR library. Findings and caveats of the study: New patients shared about a thousand public clonotypes, fewer than the approximately 3,000 shared by persistent patients.

These records were also assigned to another study, of T cells in Graves' hyperthyroidism and ophthalmopathy.

The origin of this receptor is a man between 40 and 49 years old with Graves disease. V usage is TRBV3-1 and J usage is TRBJ2-5, with D tentatively TRBD1 (5 bases). This specimen was peripheral blood mononuclear cells (PBMCs), taken at new diagnosis, from a patient treated with antithyroid drugs. Here the CDR3 DNA reads TGTGCCAGCCCCACGCTGACAGACCAAGAAGAGACCCAGTACTTC. It yields the protein CASPTLTDQEETQYF.